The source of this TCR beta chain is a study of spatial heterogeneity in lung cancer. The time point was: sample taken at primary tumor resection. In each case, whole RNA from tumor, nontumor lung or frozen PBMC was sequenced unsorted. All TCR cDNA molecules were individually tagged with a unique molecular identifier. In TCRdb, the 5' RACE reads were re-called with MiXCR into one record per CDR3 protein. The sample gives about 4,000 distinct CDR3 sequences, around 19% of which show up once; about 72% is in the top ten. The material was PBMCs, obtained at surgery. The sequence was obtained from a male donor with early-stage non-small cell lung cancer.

As DNA, the CDR3 is TGTGCCAGCAGTGCTCAGGCCCTTGAGACCGGGGAGCTGTTTTTT. This encodes CASSAQALETGELFF. The chain uses TRBV2 and TRBJ2-2, with D unresolved. V was clipped by 4 bases and J by 5 bases, with 14 bases between them. This CDR3 is 15 amino acids long. Germline V gene data show CDR1 as SNHLY and CDR2 as FYNNEI. Full variable domain (remainder filled in from reference TRBV2 and TRBJ2-2): EPEVTQTPSHQVTQMGQEVILRCVPISNHLYFYWYRQILGQKVEFLVSFYNNEISEKSEIFDDQFSVERPDGSNFTLKIRSTKLEDSAMYFCASSAQALETGELFFGEGSRLTVL.